This is a list of T cell receptor delta chains from one sample in a study of Vδ1+ human thymocytes. TCRdb processed the multiplex PCR reads again with the CATT caller. The table has 80,000 or so delta-chain clones, about 35% seen once. The sequencing input was Vdelta1+ gamma-delta thymocytes from the thymus. The source of these receptors is a boy under two years old who had congenital heart surgery. Each CDR3 is given with its conserved first and last residue. A D gene is named only where the DNA matches it firmly. A clone size is listed for some rows: how often the clone was seen (once, few, many), or a class if it is expanded.

v_call: TRDV2; j_call: TRDJ1; d_call: -; clone_size: few; cdr3_nt: TGTGCCTGTGACACCCTTTTTTGGACCCTGTACACCGATAAACTCATCTTT; cdr3_aa: CACDTLFWTLYTDKLIF
v_call: TRDV1; j_call: TRDJ1; d_call: TRDD3; clone_size: few; cdr3_nt: TGTGCTCTTGGGGACCTAATGAAACTACCGTACTGGGGGACTCACACCGATAAACTCATCTTT; cdr3_aa: CALGDLMKLPYWGTHTDKLIF
v_call: TRDV1; j_call: TRDJ1; d_call: TRDD3; clone_size: few; cdr3_nt: TGTGCTCTTGGGGAACTTCTGCCTCACGACCTGGGGGATATTCCCGTCCATTACACCGATAAACTCATCTTT; cdr3_aa: CALGELLPHDLGDIPVHYTDKLIF
v_call: TRDV1; j_call: TRDJ1; d_call: TRDD3; clone_size: few; cdr3_nt: TGTGCTCTTGGAACCGTACTGGGGGTAGGTAAACTCATCTTT; cdr3_aa: CALGTVLGVGKLIF
v_call: TRDV1; j_call: TRDJ1; d_call: -; clone_size: -; cdr3_nt: TGTGCTCTTGGGGGCTTATACACCGATAAACTCATCTTT; cdr3_aa: CALGGLYTDKLIF
v_call: TRDV2; j_call: TRDJ1; d_call: TRDD3; clone_size: many; cdr3_nt: TGTGCCTGTGGATGGGGGATACGCGAAACGAGGTACACCGATAAACTCATCTTT; cdr3_aa: CACGWGIRETRYTDKLIF
v_call: TRDV1; j_call: TRDJ1; d_call: TRDD3; clone_size: -; cdr3_nt: TGTGCTCTTGGGGAAGTAGTAATACTGGGGGACTCCACCGATAAACCCATCTTT; cdr3_aa: CALGEVVILGDSTDKPIF
v_call: TRDV1; j_call: TRDJ1; d_call: TRDD3; clone_size: -; cdr3_nt: TGTGCTCTTGGGGAACTGATCCTCCGCCTACATCCTACTGGGGGTCCCACCGATAAACTCATCTTT; cdr3_aa: CALGELILRLHPTGGPTDKLIF
v_call: TRDV1; j_call: TRDJ3; d_call: -; clone_size: few; cdr3_nt: TGTGCTCTTGGACCCTGTTTTATCCGGTCCTATCGCTTCGGATTGCGCTCCTGGGACACCCGACAGATGTTTTTC; cdr3_aa: CALGPCFIRSYRFGLRSWDTRQMFF
v_call: TRDV1; j_call: TRDJ1; d_call: -; clone_size: -; cdr3_nt: TGTGCTCTTGGGGAACTTAGGCCCTCCCGGAGGGCCGATAAACTCATCTTT; cdr3_aa: CALGELRPSRRADKLIF
v_call: TRDV1; j_call: TRDJ1; d_call: -; clone_size: few; cdr3_nt: TGTGCTCTTGGGGAATACGTCTGGGAGGTCCTACGGTCTGGGGACGATAAACTCATCTTT; cdr3_aa: CALGEYVWEVLRSGDDKLIF
v_call: TRDV1; j_call: TRDJ1; d_call: TRDD3; clone_size: few; cdr3_nt: TGTGCTCTTGGGGAAGAACCAGGGTTGGGGGACCCTAAACTCATCTTT; cdr3_aa: CALGEEPGLGDPKLIF
v_call: TRDV1; j_call: TRDJ1; d_call: TRDD3; clone_size: -; cdr3_nt: TGTGCTCTTGGGGGTGAAGGCATGATGCGACCTACACCGAGGTACTGGGGGATACGGGCTAAACTCATCTTT; cdr3_aa: CALGGEGMMRPTPRYWGIRAKLIF
v_call: TRDV1; j_call: TRDJ1; d_call: -; clone_size: few; cdr3_nt: TGTGCTCTTGGGGAACCGAACTTTTACCCACGAAAGGCCGATAAACTCATCTTT; cdr3_aa: CALGEPNFYPRKADKLIF
v_call: TRDV1; j_call: TRDJ1; d_call: TRDD3; clone_size: -; cdr3_nt: TGTGCTCTTGGGGAACGCACCAGGGGTACCAAAGCCCTTACTGGGGGATACGCCCCGTACACCGATAAACTCATCTTT; cdr3_aa: CALGERTRGTKALTGGYAPYTDKLIF
v_call: TRDV1; j_call: TRDJ1; d_call: -; clone_size: -; cdr3_nt: TGTGCTCTTGGGGAACACCGGTGGGCTAGTAAACTCATCTTT; cdr3_aa: CALGEHRWASKLIF
v_call: TRDV2; j_call: TRDJ1; d_call: TRDD3; clone_size: few; cdr3_nt: TGTGCCTGTGACCTTGGGGGAGTGGATAAACTCATCTTT; cdr3_aa: CACDLGGVDKLIF
v_call: TRDV1; j_call: TRDJ1; d_call: TRDD3; clone_size: few; cdr3_nt: TGTGCTCTTGGGGAACTTAGAGGTCCCAGGGTTACTGGGGGATACCCCACCGATAAACTCATCTTT; cdr3_aa: CALGELRGPRVTGGYPTDKLIF
v_call: TRDV1; j_call: TRDJ1; d_call: TRDD2; clone_size: -; cdr3_nt: TGTGCTCTTGGCAATGCGAGAACCTTCCTACGTAGGCTGGGGGATAAACTCATCTTT; cdr3_aa: CALGNARTFLRRLGDKLIF
v_call: TRDV1; j_call: TRDJ1; d_call: TRDD2; clone_size: -; cdr3_nt: TGTGCTCTTGGGATCCTAACCCTTCCTGGGCGAGATCCCACCGATAAACTCATCTTT; cdr3_aa: CALGILTLPGRDPTDKLIF
v_call: TRDV1; j_call: TRDJ1; d_call: -; clone_size: -; cdr3_nt: TGTGCTCTTGGGGAACTAGTCGTGAGTGCGGCATACACCGATAAACTCATCTTC; cdr3_aa: CALGELVVSAAYTDKLIF
v_call: TRDV2; j_call: TRDJ1; d_call: -; clone_size: -; cdr3_nt: TGTGCCTGTGACAGGCGGCCTTCCTACGGCCTGGGGGATATTCTAGGGTTGTATAAACTCATCTTT; cdr3_aa: CACDRRPSYGLGDILGLYKLIF
v_call: TRDV1; j_call: TRDJ1; d_call: -; clone_size: -; cdr3_nt: TGTGCTCTTGGGGTCCGGTGCTCCTACTTCTTACCCTCCTTCGATAAACTCATCTTT; cdr3_aa: CALGVRCSYFLPSFDKLIF
v_call: TRDV1; j_call: TRDJ1; d_call: -; clone_size: -; cdr3_nt: TGTGCTCTTGGGAATCCAGTCCCCATCGGGGCTGGGGACAACACCGATAAACTCATCTTT; cdr3_aa: CALGNPVPIGAGDNTDKLIF
v_call: TRDV1; j_call: TRDJ1; d_call: -; clone_size: -; cdr3_nt: TGTGCTCTTGGGGCCACTTCGTTTCAACTGTGCACCGATAAACTCATCTTT; cdr3_aa: CALGATSFQLCTDKLIF
v_call: TRDV1; j_call: TRDJ1; d_call: TRDD3; clone_size: few; cdr3_nt: TGTGCTCTTGGGGAACTAATTTCCCCTCAATTGGGGGATTACACCGATAAACTCATCTTT; cdr3_aa: CALGELISPQLGDYTDKLIF
v_call: TRDV1; j_call: TRDJ1; d_call: TRDD3; clone_size: -; cdr3_nt: TGTGCTCTTGGGGAATGCGCCTACGGGGATAACACCGATAAACTCATCTTT; cdr3_aa: CALGECAYGDNTDKLIF
v_call: TRDV1; j_call: TRDJ1; d_call: -; clone_size: -; cdr3_nt: TGTGCTCTTGGGGAACTCCCGGGGTGGTCTTCCCGGTACACCGATAAACTCATCTTT; cdr3_aa: CALGELPGWSSRYTDKLIF
v_call: TRDV1; j_call: TRDJ1; d_call: TRDD3; clone_size: few; cdr3_nt: TGTGCTCTTGGGTGTACTGGGGAGGATAAACTCATCTTT; cdr3_aa: CALGCTGEDKLIF
v_call: TRDV1; j_call: TRDJ1; d_call: TRDD2; clone_size: few; cdr3_nt: TGTGCTCTTGGGGAATGGGGTCCCTTCCTCCCGGGACTCATCTTT; cdr3_aa: CALGEWGPFLPGLIF
v_call: TRDV1; j_call: TRDJ1; d_call: -; clone_size: -; cdr3_nt: TGTGCTCTTGGGGAATCCCTACGTGCCAGCGATAAACTCATCTTT; cdr3_aa: CALGESLRASDKLIF
v_call: TRDV2; j_call: TRDJ1; d_call: -; clone_size: -; cdr3_nt: TGTGCCTGTGACACCTGTCATGATACGGGCGATAAACTCATCTTT; cdr3_aa: CACDTCHDTGDKLIF
v_call: TRDV1; j_call: TRDJ1; d_call: TRDD3; clone_size: -; cdr3_nt: TGTGCTCTTGGGGAGAAGCCTTTACTGGGGATCCCGTACACGGATAAACTCATCTTT; cdr3_aa: CALGEKPLLGIPYTDKLIF